The T cell receptor (beta chain) under discussion was sequenced for a study of T cell repertoires in cytomegalovirus infection. As for the study in general: As its CMV epitopes, the study selected recently identified HLA-C-restricted and well-studied HLA-B-restricted targets. Matching HLA type, along with CMV infection, was indicated by public TCR beta signatures.

TCRdb analysed the reads with MiXCR anew, one entry per CDR3 protein. The data contain 250,000 to 300,000 distinct CDR3 sequences, approximately 22% of them singletons. Points from the study as a whole: Within the response measured ex vivo, HLA-C-restricted CMV-specific TCR beta clonotypes were dominant. Using cumulative public TCR beta family frequency, the authors identified those who carried CMV together with the relevant HLA.

The germline gives CDR1 MNHEY, CDR2 SMNVEV (reference sequence). This CDR3 region has 15 residues. Trimming took 5 bases from V and 0 from J; bases not matched to a gene: 4. This clonotype has just a few counts. The antigen remains unidentified. The chain uses TRBV27 and TRBJ2-4, with 7 nucleotides matching TRBD1. The source is a human donor in good health (CMV status not recorded). Some clones in this sample may be carry-over from other donors' samples. Material: cultured PBMCs, obtained from culture after CMV antigen stimulation. The CDR3 sequence is CASSTDREAKNIQYF. The CDR3 DNA reads TGTGCCAGCAGTACTGACAGGGAAGCCAAAAACATTCAGTACTTC.